This entry lists 21 T cell receptor beta chains sequenced from one sample in a study. One entry per CDR3 protein, called by TCRdb with MiXCR from the RT-PCR reads. The sample lists around 700,000 distinct CDR3 sequences; approximately 15% were seen once. The sample taken for sequencing was memory CD4+ T cells from blood. These receptors were collected from a female donor in good health, serving as a healthy control.

In its sample, this clonotype was seen many times. The CDR3 sequence: CAISESQERYEQYF. The CDR3 DNA is TGTGCCATCAGTGAGTCTCAGGAACGCTACGAGCAGTACTTC. The chain uses TRBV10-3 and TRBJ2-7; no reliable D call. Germline CDR1 reads ENHRY; CDR2 reads SYGVKD. The CDR3 covers 14 residues. V lost 0 bases and J 3 bases, leaving 9 bases between the germline ends.

V gene TRBV9 combines with J gene TRBJ1-6; possibly TRBD1 for D (5 bases). V was cut by 7 bases and J by 7 bases, with 15 bases left in between. In germline, CDR1 is SGDLS, CDR2 YYNGEE. The CDR3 is 14 amino acids. In DNA, the CDR3 is TGTGCCAGCCAGGGATTGTTCCTGAATTCACCCCTCCACTTT. Translated: CASQGLFLNSPLHF.

In this sample, this clonotype turned up a few times. J is TRBJ1-4 and V is TRBV14; 10 bases align to TRBD1. CDR1 SGHDN and CDR2 FVKESK come from the germline V gene. V lost 3 bases to trimming and J lost 10 bases; unmatched junction nucleotides: 11. CDR3 size: 16 residues. CDR3 nucleotides: TGTGCCAGCAGCCACCTCACTGGACAGGGGGACGGAAAACTGTTTTTT. Its protein product is CASSHLTGQGDGKLFF.

This clonotype was recorded many times. The chain has TRBV29-1 and TRBJ1-1; tentatively, D is TRBD1 (5 bases). The ends were cut back, 6 bases at V and 2 bases at J, with 16 bases in the middle. Germline-derived CDR1 and CDR2 are SQVTM and ANQGSEA. The CDR3 is 14 amino acids. The CDR3 nucleotides are TGCAGCGTCCAGGTCGGGGGTTCTAACACTGAAGCTTTCTTT. This translates into CSVQVGGSNTEAFF.

This chain uses TRBV20-1 with TRBJ1-6; D is ambiguous. Germline V gene sequence: CDR1 DFQATT, CDR2 SNEGSKA (reference sequence). V was pared by 3 bases and J by 3 bases, with 15 bases between. This CDR3 is built from 16 residues. This CDR3 is CSASPQESHYNSPLHF. CDR3 DNA sequence: TGCAGTGCTAGCCCCCAGGAAAGCCACTATAATTCACCCCTCCACTTT.

This clonotype was found a few times. DNA of the CDR3: TGTGCCAGTAGTATCACCGACAGGGGAGGCAATCAGCCCCAGCATTTT. Encoded protein: CASSITDRGGNQPQHF. The V and J genes are TRBV19 and TRBJ1-5; 8 bases match TRBD1. Germline V gene lookup returns CDR1 LNHDA and CDR2 SQIVND (reference sequence). With V trimmed by 3 bases and J by 2 bases, 6 bases remained unmatched. CDR3 size: 16 residues.

The table lists this clonotype with many counts. The chain links TRBV7-3 to TRBJ2-2; TRBD2 agrees at 9 bases. This CDR3 is built from 13 residues. With 8 bases clipped from V and 5 bases from J, the junction kept 3 bases outside the gene matches. Germline CDR1 and CDR2: SGHTA and FQGTGA. The CDR3 region is CASSSGTTGELFF. The CDR3 DNA is TGTGCCAGCTCTAGCGGGACTACCGGGGAGCTGTTTTTT. Filled out from reference TRBV7-3 and TRBJ2-2, the complete variable domain reads GAGVSQTPSNKVTEKGKYVELRCDPISGHTALYWYRQSLGQGPEFLIYFQGTGAADDSGLPNDRFFAVRPEGSVSTLKIQRTERGDSAVYLCASSSGTTGELFFGEGSRLTVL.

This clonotype was seen more than once but under ten times. The chain links TRBV10-3 to TRBJ1-2; 7 bases are a match to TRBD1. J was trimmed by 6 bases and V by 5 bases; bases with no gene match: 6. The CDR3 sequence is 13 residues long. Germline values: CDR1 ENHRY, CDR2 SYGVKD. In nucleotides, the CDR3 is TGTGCCATCAGTTGGGACAGAGGAAATGGCTACACCTTC. Its translation is CAISWDRGNGYTF.

The rearrangement joins TRBV7-6 to TRBJ2-7; the D gene could be TRBD1 or TRBD2 (5 bases each). V lost 8 bases to trimming and J lost 1 base, with 15 bases between them. Germline loops: CDR1 SGHVS, CDR2 FNYEAQ. The CDR3 loop spans 14 amino acids. In DNA form, the CDR3 reads TGTGCCAGCGCAATAGGGGACGGGTCCTACGAGCAGTACTTC. This codes for CASAIGDGSYEQYF.

This clonotype turned up a few times. The chain carries TRBV12-3 or TRBV12-4 and TRBJ1-2; D is perhaps TRBD1 (6 bases). The CDR3 covers 13 residues. V was shortened by 6 bases and J by 8 bases, with 16 bases between the two germline ends. CDR3 DNA: TGTGCCAGCAGGGTACAGGGACTTGGGGGCTACACCTTC. It is translated as CASRVQGLGGYTF.

The chain recombines TRBV15 with TRBJ2-1; TRBD2 matches 8 bases. The CDR3 consists of 20 residues. Trimming took 0 bases from V and 1 from J; bases not matched to a gene: 14. Looked up from germline, CDR1 is LNHNV and CDR2 is YYDKDF (reference sequence). Here the CDR3 reads CATSRDLGWRGGRSYNEQFF. The CDR3 nucleotides read TGTGCCACCAGCAGAGATCTCGGGTGGCGGGGCGGGAGGTCCTACAATGAGCAGTTCTTC.

This clonotype was recorded a few times. V and J are TRBV10-1 and TRBJ2-1, with 9 bases that match TRBD1. Germline CDR1 WNHNN, CDR2 SYGVQD (reference sequence). CDR3 length: 12 residues. Trimming cost V 6 bases and J 9 bases; bases outside gene matches: 3. CDR3 amino acids: CASSGQGSEQFF. CDR3 DNA sequence: TGCGCCAGCAGCGGACAGGGGTCTGAGCAGTTCTTC.

V gene TRBV20-1 combines with J gene TRBJ2-3, with 10 bases fitting TRBD2. This CDR3 is built from 14 residues. Looked up from germline, CDR1 is DFQATT and CDR2 is SNEGSKA (reference sequence). V lost 4 bases and J lost 5; bases outside the gene matches: 6. For the CDR3, the DNA is TGCAGTGCTACTCTAGCGGGAGTAAGAGATACGCAGTATTTT. It is translated as CSATLAGVRDTQYF.

The chain recombines TRBV28 with TRBJ2-7; 12 positions agree with TRBD2. CDR3 size: 15 residues. V shed 4 bases and J 4 bases; nucleotides not matched to a gene: 5. Looked up from germline, CDR1 is MDHEN and CDR2 is SYDVKM. CDR3 coding DNA: TGTGCCAGCAGTTCCGGACTAGCGGGATGGTACGAGCAGTACTTC. Its protein product is CASSSGLAGWYEQYF.

This clonotype was found a few times. J is TRBJ1-1 and V is TRBV20-1; no firm D call. This CDR3 region has 12 residues. The germline gives CDR1 DFQATT, CDR2 SNEGSKA (reference sequence). Trimming removed 2 bases at V and 0 bases at J, with 4 bases between. CDR3 coding DNA: TGCAGTGCTAGACTGCTGAACACTGAAGCTTTCTTT. Protein product: CSARLLNTEAFF.

The V gene is TRBV7-2, the J gene TRBJ2-2; tentative D call: TRBD1 (6 bases). This CDR3 comprises 16 residues. Germline V gene lookup returns CDR1 SGHTA and CDR2 FQGNSA. The V and J ends lost 5 bases and 4 bases respectively, with 17 bases between them. The CDR3 DNA is TGTGCCAGCAGCGCCCCCGGGACACCTACCACCGGGGAGCTGTTTTTT. Protein product: CASSAPGTPTTGELFF.

This clonotype was seen more than once but under ten times. The genes are TRBV12-3 or TRBV12-4 and TRBJ1-1; TRBD1 matches at 7 bases. CDR3 length: 15 residues. The junction had 10 bases not matched to a gene; V was cut back by 7 bases and J by 2 bases. DNA for the CDR3: TGTGCCAGCACCACGGCAGGGACAGTTAACACTGAAGCTTTCTTT. It specifies CASTTAGTVNTEAFF.

This chain links TRBV5-8 with TRBJ2-5, with TRBD1 identical over 8 bases. The CDR3 is made up of 15 amino acids. Germline CDR1 SGHTS, CDR2 YDEGEE. V dropped 4 bases and J dropped 4; count of bases not matched to a gene: 9. CDR3 DNA sequence: TGTGCCAGCAGCGGGAGGCAGGGGGCAGGAGAGACCCAGTACTTC. This gives the protein CASSGRQGAGETQYF. The full variable domain, rest sourced from reference TRBV5-8 and TRBJ2-5, is EAGVTQSPTHLIKTRGQQATLRCSPISGHTSVYWYQQALGLGLQFLLWYDEGEERNRGNFPPRFSGRQFPNYSSELNVNALELEDSALYLCASSGRQGAGETQYFGPGTRLLVL.

The chain recombines TRBV20-1 with TRBJ1-5, with a tentative D call TRBD1 (5 bases). CDR1 DFQATT and CDR2 SNEGSKA come from the germline V gene (reference sequence). The CDR3 loop spans 17 amino acids. V lost 0 bases to trimming and J lost 0 bases, with 15 bases between them. CDR3 sequence (DNA): TGCAGTGCTAGAGATATGCATGGGGCATATAGCAATCAGCCCCAGCATTTT. It is translated as CSARDMHGAYSNQPQHF.

The chain employs TRBV28 and TRBJ2-3, with 11 nucleotides matching TRBD2. Germline CDR1 is MDHEN and CDR2 is SYDVKM. Losses at the gene ends were 4 bases for V and 6 bases for J; bases not matched to a gene: 9. The CDR3 totals 16 residues. The CDR3 sequence is CASSSTRLAGTDTQYF. As DNA, the CDR3 is TGTGCCAGCAGTTCAACCCGACTAGCGGGAACGGATACGCAGTATTTT.

The chain employs TRBV10-3 and TRBJ1-1; D gene uncertain. The V and J ends lost 6 bases and 6 bases respectively, with 8 bases between them. Germline assignment: CDR1 ENHRY and CDR2 SYGVKD. CDR3 length: 11 residues. The CDR3 nucleotides read TGTGCCATCAGCGGGAGAGCTGAAGCTTTCTTT. Translated: CAISGRAEAFF.